This T cell receptor (beta chain) came from a study of cytomegalovirus exposure and HLA in healthy donors. The CDR3 has 12 residues. The germline CDR1 and CDR2 sequences are SEHNR and FQNEAQ (reference sequence). V gave up 6 bases and J gave up 5 bases, with 8 bases separating them. PCR involved 60 Vbeta and 13 Jbeta primers. Profiled with immunoSEQ multiplex PCR; TCRdb holds only in-frame clones, not every one. This sample carries approximately 120,000 clones, roughly three quarters of them seen once, and the ten largest clones take 6.5% to 8.5%. Sequenced sample: PBMCs. The chain carries TRBV7-9 and TRBJ1-5; weak D call: TRBD1 (5 bases). The TCR comes from a woman in her forties or fifties in good health and CMV-seropositive. The CDR3 is CASRLTDQPQHF. The CDR3 region has the DNA TGTGCCAGCAGGTTGACAGATCAGCCCCAGCATTTT.